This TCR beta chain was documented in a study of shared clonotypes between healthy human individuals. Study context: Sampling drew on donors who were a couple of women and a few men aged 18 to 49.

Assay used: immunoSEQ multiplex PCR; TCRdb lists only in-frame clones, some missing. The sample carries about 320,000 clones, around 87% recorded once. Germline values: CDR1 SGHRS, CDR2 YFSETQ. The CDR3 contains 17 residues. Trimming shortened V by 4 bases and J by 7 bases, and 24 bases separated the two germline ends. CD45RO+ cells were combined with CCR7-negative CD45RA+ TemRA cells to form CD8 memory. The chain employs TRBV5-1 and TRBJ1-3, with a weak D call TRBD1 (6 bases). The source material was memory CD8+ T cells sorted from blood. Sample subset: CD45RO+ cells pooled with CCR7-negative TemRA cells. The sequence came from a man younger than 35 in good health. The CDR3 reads CASSPMEGGVDWNTIYF. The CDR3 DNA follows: TGCGCCAGCAGCCCTATGGAAGGGGGAGTTGATTGGAACACCATATATTTT.